The 10 T cell receptor beta chains below all came from one sample that was sequenced in a study of identical twins. TCRdb ran MiXCR on the 5' RACE reads and lists one entry per CDR3 protein. The table includes some 1,600,000 distinct CDR3 sequences, around a third detected once. Input material: cord blood. The receptors here all came from a newborn girl in good health.

This clonotype was recorded many times. CDR3 sequence (DNA): TGTGCCAGCAGACAGGGGGCCTATGGCTACACCTTC. Translation gives CASRQGAYGYTF. The gene calls are TRBV7-9 and TRBJ1-2; 9 nucleotides align to TRBD1. The germline gives CDR1 SEHNR, CDR2 FQNEAQ (reference sequence). The CDR3 loop spans 12 amino acids. V shed 6 bases and J 4 bases; nucleotides not matched to a gene: 0. Full variable domain (rest looked up from reference TRBV7-9 and TRBJ1-2): DTGVSQNPRHKITKRGQNVTFRCDPISEHNRLYWYRQTLGQGPEFLTYFQNEAQLEKSRLLSDRFSAERPKGSFSTLEIQRTEQGDSAMYLCASRQGAYGYTFGSGTRLTVV.

The chain has TRBV7-2 and TRBJ1-6, with TRBD1 matching over 10 bases. The V gene's germline CDR1 is SGHTA and CDR2 FQGNSA. This CDR3 spans 16 amino acids. Trimming removed 1 base from V and 10 bases from J; junction bases left unmatched: 7. CDR3 nucleotides: TGTGCCAGCAGCTTAGGGGGGACAGGGGTCTCATCACCCCTCCACTTT. This encodes CASSLGGTGVSSPLHF.

This clonotype turned up a few times. The rearrangement uses TRBV24-1 and TRBJ2-1, with TRBD1 matching 8 bases. Germline CDR1 and CDR2: KGHDR and SFDVKD. Trimming at V came to 0 bases and at J to 14 bases, leaving 5 bases not matched to a gene. This CDR3 is built from 13 residues. CDR3 amino acids: CATSDLMGQVKFF. The CDR3 region has the DNA TGTGCCACCAGTGATTTGATGGGACAGGTGAAGTTCTTC.

The CDR3 DNA is TGCAGTGGCCACCCTGGCCCGGGCGAGCAGTACTTC. Its translation is CSGHPGPGEQYF. The chain employs TRBV20-1 and TRBJ2-7; D ambiguous. The V gene's germline CDR1 is DFQATT and CDR2 SNEGSKA (reference sequence). The CDR3 contains 12 residues. Deletions cut 7 bases from V and 6 bases from J, with 16 bases between.

This clonotype was observed a few times. V usage is TRBV4-2 and J usage is TRBJ2-3; TRBD2 aligns across 7 bases. V was pared by 6 bases and J by 4 bases, with 7 bases of the junction left unmatched. CDR3 length equals 14 residues. Looked up from germline, CDR1 is LGHNA and CDR2 is YNFKEQ. CDR3 in amino acids: CASSAPGRADTQYF. In nucleotides, the CDR3 is TGTGCCAGCAGTGCCCCAGGGAGGGCAGATACGCAGTATTTT.

Only a few counts were recorded for this clonotype. The CDR3 spells CASSLGMGQGALKGALHF. CDR3 nucleotides: TGTGCCAGCAGCTTAGGAATGGGACAGGGGGCCTTGAAAGGGGCCCTCCACTTT. The V call is TRBV13, the J call TRBJ1-6; 12 bases map to TRBD1. Germline V lookup: CDR1 PRHDT, CDR2 FYEKMQ (reference sequence). The ends lost 0 bases at V and 14 bases at J; junction bases unmatched: 14. CDR3 length: 18 amino acids.

V usage is TRBV5-1 and J usage is TRBJ1-1; tentative D call: TRBD1 (5 bases). The CDR3 length is 16 residues. The germline V gene encodes CDR1 SGHRS and CDR2 YFSETQ. V lost 0 bases and J lost 0, with 12 bases in between. CDR3 protein: CASSLVQGFMNTEAFF. CDR3 sequence (DNA): TGCGCCAGCAGCTTGGTTCAGGGATTCATGAACACTGAAGCTTTCTTT. The entire variable domain, with the rest obtained from reference TRBV5-1 and TRBJ1-1, is as follows: KAGVTQTPRYLIKTRGQQVTLSCSPISGHRSVSWYQQTPGQGLQFLFEYFSETQRNKGNFPGRFSGRQFSNSRSEMNVSTLELGDSALYLCASSLVQGFMNTEAFFGQGTRLTVV.

The genes are TRBV4-2 and TRBJ1-2; the D is unclear. Deletions cut 0 bases from V and 4 bases from J, with 12 bases between. CDR1 is LGHNA and CDR2 is YNFKEQ in the germline V gene. The CDR3 extends over 15 amino acids. As DNA, the CDR3 is TGTGCCAGCAGCCAAGACGAGGACTCTCTCTATGGCTACACCTTC. Amino acid sequence: CASSQDEDSLYGYTF.

The J gene is TRBJ2-7, the V gene TRBV4-1, with TRBD2 as a possible D gene (5 bases). Looked up from germline, CDR1 is MGHRA and CDR2 is YSYEKL. Trimming pared 4 bases from V and 2 bases from J, leaving 15 bases between. CDR3 size: 15 residues. In nucleotides, the CDR3 is TGCGCCAGCAGCCGTTCCCCGTTGAGGGCCTACGAGCAGTACTTC. Protein sequence: CASSRSPLRAYEQYF.

This clonotype was seen many times. This may be a read error, as it is one base from a much larger clone. The chain links TRBV28 to TRBJ2-5, with unresolved D. CDR1 is MDHEN and CDR2 is SYDVKM in the germline V gene. The CDR3 spans 11 residues. The CDR3 bases are TGCGCCAGCAGCTCCGAAGAGACCCAGTACTTC. Its protein product is CASSSEETQYF.